Listed below are T cell receptor beta chains from one sample, sequenced in a study of T cells in Graves' hyperthyroidism and ophthalmopathy. TCRdb reprocessed the multiplex PCR reads with MiXCR, giving one entry per CDR3 protein. The repertoire includes around 700,000 distinct CDR3 sequences, roughly a sixth of them detected once, and roughly 17% sits in the top ten. The sequenced sample was blood. These receptors originate from a woman aged 45 to 65 with Graves' hyperthyroidism that later progressed to Graves' ophthalmopathy. The CDR3 runs from the conserved cysteine through the conserved F or W. A D gene is named only where the DNA matches it firmly. Clone size is given for some rows only: seen once, a few or many times, or a class if the clone is expanded.

D: NA; J: TRBJ1-4; V: TRBV20-1; size: NA; CDR3: CSARTAGEKLFF; DNA: TGCAGTGCTAGGACAGCCGGTGAAAAACTGTTTTTT
D: NA; J: TRBJ2-2; V: TRBV2; size: few; CDR3: CASRRDRNTGELFF; DNA: TGTGCCAGCAGGCGGGACAGGAACACCGGGGAGCTGTTTTTT
D: TRBD2; J: TRBJ2-5; V: TRBV20-1; size: many; CDR3: CSARDRLAGGIKETQYF; DNA: TGCAGTGCTAGAGATCGACTAGCGGGGGGGATAAAAGAGACCCAGTACTTC
D: TRBD1; J: TRBJ1-2; V: TRBV5-4; size: NA; CDR3: CASSQGEGGRFYGYTF; DNA: TGTGCCAGCAGCCAAGGCGAAGGGGGCCGGTTCTATGGCTACACCTTC
D: NA; J: TRBJ2-5; V: TRBV7-9; size: NA; CDR3: CASRPPTPQETQYF; DNA: TGTGCCAGCAGACCTCCTACACCGCAAGAGACCCAGTACTTC
D: NA; J: TRBJ2-5; V: TRBV5-1; size: few; CDR3: CASSLAQGKETQYF; DNA: TGCGCCAGCAGCTTGGCCCAGGGGAAAGAGACCCAGTACTTC
D: NA; J: TRBJ2-2; V: TRBV7-7; size: many; CDR3: CASSLASGTGELFF; DNA: TGTGCTAGCAGCTTAGCGTCTGGGACCGGGGAGCTGTTTTTT
D: TRBD1; J: TRBJ1-3; V: TRBV7-2; size: many; CDR3: CASSFGQATFGNTIYF; DNA: TGTGCCAGCAGCTTCGGACAGGCTACTTTCGGAAACACCATATATTTT
D: NA; J: TRBJ2-7; V: TRBV12-3/TRBV12-4; size: few; CDR3: CASSLGVAGSYEQYF; DNA: TGTGCCAGCAGTTTGGGTGTGGCAGGGTCCTACGAGCAGTACTTC
D: TRBD1; J: TRBJ1-2; V: TRBV6-6; size: many; CDR3: CASSYSHRGTFGYTF; DNA: TGTGCCAGCAGTTACTCCCACAGGGGAACTTTTGGCTACACCTTC
D: NA; J: TRBJ2-7; V: TRBV20-1; size: many; CDR3: CSAKGHKNSYEQYF; DNA: TGCAGTGCTAAAGGACACAAGAACTCCTACGAGCAGTACTTC
D: TRBD1; J: TRBJ1-1; V: TRBV6-5; size: many; CDR3: CASSYTQGEDTEAFF; DNA: TGTGCCAGCAGTTATACCCAGGGGGAGGACACTGAAGCTTTCTTT
D: NA; J: TRBJ1-4; V: TRBV6-9; size: few; CDR3: CASSYRENEKLFF; DNA: TGTGCCAGCAGTTACCGGGAGAATGAAAAACTGTTTTTT
D: NA; J: TRBJ1-1; V: TRBV6-6; size: few; CDR3: CASSYSISHPEAFF; DNA: TGTGCCAGCAGTTACTCGATTAGCCACCCTGAAGCTTTCTTT
D: NA; J: TRBJ2-7; V: TRBV29-1; size: few; CDR3: CSVRVGGSYEQYF; DNA: TGCAGCGTTCGGGTGGGGGGCTCCTACGAGCAGTACTTC
D: NA; J: TRBJ1-1; V: TRBV30; size: many; CDR3: CAWRSSLRGHRNTEAFF; DNA: TGTGCCTGGAGAAGTAGTCTGCGGGGACACAGAAACACTGAAGCTTTCTTT
D: NA; J: TRBJ1-5; V: TRBV7-8; size: many; CDR3: CASREGSNQPQHF; DNA: TGTGCCAGCAGAGAGGGGAGCAATCAGCCCCAGCATTTT
D: NA; J: TRBJ2-6; V: TRBV3-1; size: NA; CDR3: CASSQPTGSGANVLTF; DNA: TGTGCCAGCAGCCAACCGACAGGCTCTGGGGCCAACGTCCTGACTTTC
D: NA; J: TRBJ1-1; V: TRBV3-1; size: many; CDR3: CASSQMGRTNTEAFF; DNA: TGTGCCAGCAGCCAAATGGGACGGACAAACACTGAAGCTTTCTTT
D: NA; J: TRBJ1-3; V: TRBV7-9; size: NA; CDR3: CASSSGAKSSGNTIYF; DNA: TGTGCCAGCAGCTCGGGGGCTAAGAGCTCTGGAAACACCATATATTTT
D: NA; J: TRBJ1-1; V: TRBV11-2; size: NA; CDR3: CASSLVEGGFSFF; DNA: TGTGCCAGCAGCTTAGTGGAGGGGGGGTTTTCTTTCTTT
D: NA; J: TRBJ1-3; V: TRBV20-1; size: NA; CDR3: CSARGGGLGSSGNTIYF; DNA: TGCAGTGCTAGAGGTGGAGGGTTGGGGAGCTCTGGAAACACCATATATTTT
D: NA; J: TRBJ2-1; V: TRBV30; size: many; CDR3: CAWSAFKTNYNEQFF; DNA: TGTGCCTGGAGTGCATTTAAGACTAACTACAATGAGCAGTTCTTC
D: TRBD1; J: TRBJ1-4; V: TRBV6-1; size: few; CDR3: CASRDRGWEKLFF; DNA: TGTGCCAGCAGAGACAGGGGTTGGGAAAAACTGTTTTTT
D: NA; J: TRBJ2-5; V: TRBV30; size: many; CDR3: CAWSVRLLETQYF; DNA: TGTGCCTGGAGTGTTCGTCTGTTGGAGACCCAGTACTTC
D: NA; J: TRBJ2-3; V: TRBV27; size: NA; CDR3: CASSGETSTDTQYF; DNA: TGTGCCAGCAGTGGAGAGACTAGCACAGATACGCAGTATTTT
D: NA; J: TRBJ1-5; V: TRBV19; size: NA; CDR3: CASNNQPQHF; DNA: TGTGCCAGTAATAATCAGCCCCAGCATTTT
D: NA; J: TRBJ2-7; V: TRBV7-9; size: few; CDR3: CASSSAGDSYEQYF; DNA: TGTGCCAGCAGCTCCGCCGGAGACAGCTACGAGCAGTACTTC
D: NA; J: TRBJ2-3; V: TRBV11-1; size: many; CDR3: CASSSREARTVGDTQYF; DNA: TGTGCCAGCAGCTCCCGCGAAGCCCGAACAGTAGGGGATACGCAGTATTTT
D: NA; J: TRBJ2-7; V: TRBV20-1; size: NA; CDR3: CSARAPQGSYEQYF; DNA: TGCAGTGCTAGAGCCCCGCAAGGCTCCTACGAGCAGTACTTC
D: TRBD1; J: TRBJ2-2; V: TRBV9; size: NA; CDR3: CASSVPRTGHDTGELFF; DNA: TGTGCCAGCAGCGTACCTCGGACAGGGCACGACACCGGGGAGCTGTTTTTT
D: TRBD2; J: TRBJ2-3; V: TRBV3-1; size: many; CDR3: CASSQEWTSGEDTQYF; DNA: TGTGCCAGCAGCCAAGAGTGGACTAGCGGGGAAGATACGCAGTATTTT
D: NA; J: TRBJ1-2; V: TRBV5-1; size: many; CDR3: CASSLDRTLYGYTF; DNA: TGCGCCAGCAGCTTGGATAGGACCCTCTATGGCTACACCTTC
D: NA; J: TRBJ1-2; V: TRBV5-6; size: NA; CDR3: CASSLGGAIYGYTF; DNA: TGTGCCAGCAGTCTGGGAGGGGCAATCTATGGCTACACCTTC
D: NA; J: TRBJ1-1; V: TRBV4-2; size: NA; CDR3: CASSQDFWSMDTEAFF; DNA: TGTGCCAGCAGCCAAGATTTTTGGTCAATGGACACTGAAGCTTTCTTT